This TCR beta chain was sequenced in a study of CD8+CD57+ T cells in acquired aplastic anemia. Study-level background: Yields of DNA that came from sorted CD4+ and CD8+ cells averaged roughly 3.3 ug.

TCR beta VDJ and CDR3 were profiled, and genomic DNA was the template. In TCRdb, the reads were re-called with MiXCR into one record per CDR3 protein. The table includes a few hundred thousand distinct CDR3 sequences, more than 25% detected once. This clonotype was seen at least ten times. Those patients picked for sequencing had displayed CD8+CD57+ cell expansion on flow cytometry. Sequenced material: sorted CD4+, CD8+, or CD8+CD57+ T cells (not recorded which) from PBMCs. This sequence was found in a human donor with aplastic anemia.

In DNA form, the CDR3 reads TGTGCCAGCAGACTAGGAGCGGGGTCGGGGGAGACCCAGTACTTC. This encodes CASRLGAGSGETQYF. The chain employs TRBV7-8 and TRBJ2-5; 7 bases are a match to TRBD2. Germline V gives CDR1 SGHVS, CDR2 FQNEAQ. This CDR3 has 15 amino acids. J lost 5 bases, V lost 6 bases, and 12 bases had no gene match.